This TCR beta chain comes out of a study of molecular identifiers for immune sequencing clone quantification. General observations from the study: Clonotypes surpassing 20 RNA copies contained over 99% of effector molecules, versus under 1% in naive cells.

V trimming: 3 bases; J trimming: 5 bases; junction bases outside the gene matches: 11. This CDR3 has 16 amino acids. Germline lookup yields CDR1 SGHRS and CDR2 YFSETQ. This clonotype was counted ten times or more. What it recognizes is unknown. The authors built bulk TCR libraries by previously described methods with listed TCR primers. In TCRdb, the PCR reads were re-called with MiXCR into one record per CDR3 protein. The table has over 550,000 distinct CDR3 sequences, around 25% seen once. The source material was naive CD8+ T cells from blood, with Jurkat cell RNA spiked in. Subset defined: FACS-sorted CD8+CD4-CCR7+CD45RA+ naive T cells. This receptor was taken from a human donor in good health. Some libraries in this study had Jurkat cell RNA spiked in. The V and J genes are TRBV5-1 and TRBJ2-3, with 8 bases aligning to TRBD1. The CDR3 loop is CASSWRGQAVVDTQYF. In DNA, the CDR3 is TGCGCCAGCAGCTGGAGGGGACAGGCCGTTGTAGATACGCAGTATTTT.